These 27 T cell receptor beta chains were sequenced from one sample in a study of shared clonotypes between healthy human individuals. Sequencing was performed with immunoSEQ multiplex PCR; in TCRdb, only in-frame clones are kept and a portion is missing. The repertoire holds 1,500,000 or so clones, with roughly 96% as singletons. Sample: naive CD4+ T cells sorted from blood. The subset here: CD45RA+ positively selected. The receptors shown here come from a man between 25 and 39 years old in good health.

The V and J genes are TRBV5-4 and TRBJ2-5; weak D call: TRBD1 (5 bases). CDR1 SGHNT and CDR2 YYREEE come from the germline V gene (reference sequence). This CDR3 has 16 residues. The V gene lost 3 bases and the J gene lost 1 base, with 16 bases spanning the gap. CDR3 DNA sequence: TGTGCCAGCAGCTCCAATTATTATGACAGCCAAGAGACCCAGTACTTC. Its protein is CASSSNYYDSQETQYF.

The rearrangement joins TRBV5-1 to TRBJ1-1, with a weak D call TRBD1 (5 bases). Trimming took off 4 bases at V and 2 bases at J, with 15 bases between the two ends. This CDR3 comprises 15 residues. Germline V lookup: CDR1 SGHRS, CDR2 YFSETQ. The CDR3, as DNA: TGCGCCAGCAGCCCCTTAGGGAGGGGAAACACTGAAGCTTTCTTT. Amino acid sequence: CASSPLGRGNTEAFF.

The chain has TRBV19 and TRBJ1-5, with TRBD1 matching over 11 bases. Germline V CDR1 and CDR2: LNHDA, SQIVND (reference sequence). Trimming took 5 bases from V and 3 from J; bases not matched to a gene: 12. The CDR3 totals 18 residues. The CDR3 nucleotides are TGTGCCAGTAGTTTGGACAGGGGGCTTAGCCCTTTCAATCAGCCCCAGCATTTT. It specifies CASSLDRGLSPFNQPQHF.

The rearrangement uses TRBV11-2 and TRBJ2-2; D may be TRBD1 (6 bases). V lost 5 bases, J lost 4 bases, and 17 bases lay in between. Germline V lookup: CDR1 SGHAT, CDR2 FQNNGV. This CDR3 is built from 16 residues. The CDR3 sequence: CASSANTGLPTGELFF. In DNA, the CDR3 is TGTGCCAGCAGCGCCAACACAGGGTTGCCCACCGGGGAGCTGTTTTTT.

This chain uses TRBV4-1 with TRBJ1-5; TRBD1 matches at 10 bases. J gave up 0 bases and V 4 bases, and 9 bases lay outside the gene matches. Germline V CDR1 and CDR2: MGHRA, YSYEKL. The CDR3 runs to 18 residues. In DNA, the CDR3 is TGCGCCAGCAGCCCAGGGACAGGGGCCCGATATAGCAATCAGCCCCAGCATTTT. This gives the protein CASSPGTGARYSNQPQHF.

The chain has TRBV27 and TRBJ1-3; D remains ambiguous. There are 15 residues in the CDR3. Looked up from germline, CDR1 is MNHEY and CDR2 is SMNVEV (reference sequence). The germline V and J ends were trimmed by 0 bases and 1 base, with 7 bases remaining between them. CDR3 sequence: CASSLSRGSGNTIYF. Here the CDR3 DNA reads TGTGCCAGCAGTTTATCCCGGGGTTCTGGAAACACCATATATTTT.

The V and J genes are TRBV2 and TRBJ2-7, with 7 bases fitting TRBD1. J lost 0 bases, V lost 4 bases, and 6 bases had no gene match. The CDR3 consists of 15 residues. Germline V gene sequence: CDR1 SNHLY, CDR2 FYNNEI. DNA of the CDR3: TGTGCCAGCAGTGGGGGCAGGGACAGCTCCTACGAGCAGTACTTC. As protein: CASSGGRDSSYEQYF.

V gene TRBV5-1 combines with J gene TRBJ1-2; a weak D match, TRBD1 (6 bases). CDR1 SGHRS and CDR2 YFSETQ come from the germline V gene. The V gene lost 4 bases and the J gene lost 4 bases, with 14 bases spanning the gap. This CDR3 is built from 14 residues. The CDR3: CASSPGGPSYGYTF. The CDR3 coding sequence is TGCGCCAGCAGCCCCGGGGGCCCCAGCTATGGCTACACCTTC.

The genes are TRBV28 and TRBJ2-7; TRBD2 matches 8 bases. The trim removed 3 bases at V and 12 bases at J, leaving 13 bases unmatched. Germline loops: CDR1 MDHEN, CDR2 SYDVKM. CDR3 length: 14 residues. In DNA form, the CDR3 reads TGTGCCAGCAGTTTCGCCGGGACTAGATCTGCTCCGTACTTC. It translates to CASSFAGTRSAPYF.

This chain connects TRBV19 to TRBJ1-3; TRBD1 is a possible D gene (5 bases). Trimming took off 7 bases at V and 0 bases at J, with 19 bases between the two ends. The CDR3 length is 17 residues. Germline V CDR1 and CDR2: LNHDA, SQIVND (reference sequence). The CDR3 is CASIPLLGTASGNTIYF. The DNA for the CDR3 is TGTGCCAGTATCCCTCTCCTTGGGACGGCCTCTGGAAACACCATATATTTT. Combining the CDR3 with reference TRBV19 and TRBJ1-3 gives the whole variable domain DGGITQSPKYLFRKEGQNVTLSCEQNLNHDAMYWYRQDPGQGLRLIYYSQIVNDFQKGDIAEGYSVSREKKESFPLTVTSAQKNPTAFYLCASIPLLGTASGNTIYFGEGSWLTVV.

With regard to this clone: This specimen includes other DNA sequences encoding the same CDR3. The chain links TRBV18 to TRBJ2-1; the D gene is possibly TRBD1 (6 bases). There are 13 residues in the CDR3. Trimming cost V 2 bases and J 5 bases, with 7 bases left between them. CDR1 is KGHSH and CDR2 is LQKENI in the germline V gene. The CDR3 region is CASSPDRHNEQFF. CDR3 bases: TGTGCCAGCTCACCAGACAGGCACAATGAGCAGTTCTTC.

The chain carries TRBV19 and TRBJ2-1; either TRBD1 or TRBD2 may fit D (5 bases each). The germline CDR1 and CDR2 sequences are LNHDA and SQIVND (reference sequence). V was clipped by 6 bases and J by 0 bases, with 12 bases between them. The CDR3 extends over 15 amino acids. CDR3 amino acids: CASREGRSSYNEQFF. CDR3 in DNA: TGTGCCAGTAGAGAGGGGCGGTCCTCCTACAATGAGCAGTTCTTC.

The chain joins TRBV7-9 to TRBJ2-1; D uncertain. The CDR3 totals 14 residues. The V gene lost 1 base and the J gene lost 5 bases, with 9 bases spanning the gap. The V gene's germline CDR1 is SEHNR and CDR2 FQNEAQ (reference sequence). The CDR3 sequence: CASSLDVGNNEQFF. CDR3 bases: TGTGCCAGCAGCTTAGACGTAGGGAACAATGAGCAGTTCTTC.

The rearrangement uses TRBV9 and TRBJ2-5; 11 nucleotides align to TRBD2. The CDR3 sequence is 15 residues long. The germline V gene has CDR1 SGDLS and CDR2 YYNGEE. Germline trimming cut 4 bases from V and 4 bases from J; bases unmatched to any gene: 6. CDR3 nucleotide sequence: TGTGCCAGCAGCATCATAGCGGGAGGGGGAGAGACCCAGTACTTC. This encodes CASSIIAGGGETQYF.

The gene calls are TRBV4-1 and TRBJ2-1, with no clear D. V shed 1 base and J shed 3 bases, with 10 bases lying between them. CDR1 is MGHRA and CDR2 is YSYEKL in the germline V gene. This CDR3 has 15 amino acids. This CDR3 reads CASSQVAAVYNEQFF. CDR3 DNA: TGCGCCAGCAGCCAAGTGGCTGCGGTCTACAATGAGCAGTTCTTC.

The chain joins TRBV6-6 to TRBJ1-1, with D unclear. CDR1 and CDR2 from the germline V gene are MNHNY and SVGAGI (reference sequence). Trimming left V 6 bases short and J 0 bases short, with 17 bases between. The CDR3 spans 16 residues. This CDR3 reads CASRSREILMNTEAFF. In DNA form, the CDR3 reads TGTGCCAGCAGATCCCGGGAGATCCTAATGAACACTGAAGCTTTCTTT.

The V and J genes are TRBV6-1 and TRBJ1-2; D is uncertain. Between the trimmed V and J ends, which lost 7 bases and 3 bases, there was a span of 15 bases. The CDR3 runs to 14 residues. Germline V gives CDR1 MNHNS, CDR2 SASEGT. The CDR3 is CASTKSWEYYGYTF. CDR3 sequence (DNA): TGTGCCAGCACCAAGTCGTGGGAATACTATGGCTACACCTTC.

The rearrangement links TRBV2 to TRBJ2-1; D assignment may be TRBD1 or TRBD2 (5 bases each). The ends were cut back, 6 bases at V and 6 bases at J, with 12 bases in the middle. The CDR3 contains 13 residues. CDR1 SNHLY and CDR2 FYNNEI come from the germline V gene. CDR3 loop: CASRGVASNEQFF. The CDR3 nucleotides are TGTGCCAGCAGGGGGGTGGCTTCCAATGAGCAGTTCTTC.

The chain carries TRBV19 and TRBJ2-1; 8 nucleotides align to TRBD2. This CDR3 contains 15 residues. CDR1 and CDR2 from the germline V gene are LNHDA and SQIVND (reference sequence). Germline trimming cut 9 bases from V and 2 bases from J; bases unmatched to any gene: 9. This chain's CDR3 is CASEYRGGPYNEQFF. DNA for the CDR3: TGTGCCAGCGAATATCGGGGGGGGCCCTACAATGAGCAGTTCTTC.

This chain links TRBV18 with TRBJ2-5; a possible D gene is TRBD1 (7 bases). V lost 3 bases and J 3 bases, leaving 17 bases between the germline ends. CDR3 length: 16 residues. Germline V gene sequence: CDR1 KGHSH, CDR2 LQKENI. The CDR3 nucleotides read TGTGCCAGCTCACCCCGGCGGGACAGTACCAAAGAGACCCAGTACTTC. Translating gives CASSPRRDSTKETQYF.

The V call is TRBV5-8, the J call TRBJ2-3; 11 positions match TRBD2. Per germline, CDR1 SGHTS and CDR2 YDEGEE. The CDR3 extends over 17 amino acids. Trimming at V came to 4 bases and at J to 1 base, leaving 8 bases not matched to a gene. The CDR3: CASSPWTSGYGTDTQYF. CDR3 nucleotide sequence: TGTGCCAGCAGCCCCTGGACTAGCGGGTATGGCACAGATACGCAGTATTTT. Based on the CDR3 plus reference TRBV5-8 and TRBJ2-3, the full variable domain is EAGVTQSPTHLIKTRGQQATLRCSPISGHTSVYWYQQALGLGLQFLLWYDEGEERNRGNFPPRFSGRQFPNYSSELNVNALELEDSALYLCASSPWTSGYGTDTQYFGPGTRLTVL.

J is TRBJ1-1 and V is TRBV19; D uncertain. V lost 2 bases to trimming and J lost 2 bases, with 12 bases between them. The germline CDR1 and CDR2 sequences are LNHDA and SQIVND (reference sequence). The CDR3 has 15 amino acids. This CDR3 reads CASSISRTVNTEAFF. The CDR3, as DNA: TGTGCCAGTAGTATAAGTCGGACTGTTAACACTGAAGCTTTCTTT.

This chain connects TRBV7-9 to TRBJ2-5; D possibly corresponds to TRBD1 (6 bases). Germline CDR1 SEHNR, CDR2 FQNEAQ (reference sequence). The CDR3 runs to 14 residues. Deletions cut 5 bases from V and 1 base from J, with 11 bases between. CDR3 nucleotides: TGTGCCAGCAGCACACGGACAGTCCAAGAGACCCAGTACTTC. Its translation is CASSTRTVQETQYF.

The chain joins TRBV29-1 to TRBJ2-5; no clear D gene. CDR1 is SQVTM and CDR2 is ANQGSEA in the germline V gene. Trimming left V 0 bases short and J 2 bases short, with 7 bases between. The CDR3 is made up of 13 amino acids. The CDR3 protein is CSVEEKQQETQYF. In DNA, the CDR3 is TGCAGCGTTGAAGAGAAACAGCAAGAGACCCAGTACTTC.

Notes on this clone: Within the sample, other DNA sequences also encode this same CDR3. The J gene is TRBJ2-3, the V gene TRBV11-2; D is possibly TRBD1 or TRBD2 (5 bases each). V lost 5 bases, J lost 0 bases, and 12 bases lay in between. CDR3 size: 15 residues. Germline V gene sequence: CDR1 SGHAT, CDR2 FQNNGV. The CDR3: CASSLGRSSTDTQYF. The CDR3 DNA reads as TGTGCCAGCAGCCTGGGACGGTCTAGCACAGATACGCAGTATTTT.

This chain joins TRBV29-1 and TRBJ2-1, with no clear D. Per germline, CDR1 SQVTM and CDR2 ANQGSEA. The CDR3 length is 17 residues. The V end lost 0 bases, the J end lost 8 bases, and 23 bases lay between the germline ends. The CDR3 loop is CSVEDSGLGNGKYEQFF. CDR3 nucleotide sequence: TGCAGCGTTGAAGACTCGGGTTTGGGGAATGGTAAATATGAGCAGTTCTTC.

The genes are TRBV5-5 and TRBJ1-1, with unresolved D. Trimming cost V 4 bases and J 1 base, with 17 bases left between them. The CDR3 has 16 amino acids. CDR1 and CDR2 from the germline V gene are SGHKS and YYEKEE (reference sequence). CDR3 protein: CASSPRFFGQNTEAFF. The CDR3 DNA reads as TGTGCCAGCAGCCCACGTTTTTTCGGGCAGAACACTGAAGCTTTCTTT.